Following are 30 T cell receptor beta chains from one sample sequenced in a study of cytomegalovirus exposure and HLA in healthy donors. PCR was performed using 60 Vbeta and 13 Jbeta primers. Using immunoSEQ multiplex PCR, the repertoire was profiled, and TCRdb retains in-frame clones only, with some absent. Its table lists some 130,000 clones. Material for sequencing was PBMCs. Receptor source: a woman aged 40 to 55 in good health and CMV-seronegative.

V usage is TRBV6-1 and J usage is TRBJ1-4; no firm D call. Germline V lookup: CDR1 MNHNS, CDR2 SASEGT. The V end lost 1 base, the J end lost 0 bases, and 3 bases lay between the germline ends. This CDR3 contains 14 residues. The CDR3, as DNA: TGTGCCAGCAGTGAAGGAGCAACTAATGAAAAACTGTTTTTT. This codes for CASSEGATNEKLFF.

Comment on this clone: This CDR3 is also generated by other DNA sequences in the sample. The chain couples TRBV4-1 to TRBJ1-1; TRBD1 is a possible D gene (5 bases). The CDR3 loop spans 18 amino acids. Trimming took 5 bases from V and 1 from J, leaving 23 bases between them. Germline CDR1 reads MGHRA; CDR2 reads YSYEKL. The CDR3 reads CASSGHGQGRDGNTEAFF. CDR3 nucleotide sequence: TGCGCCAGCAGCGGACATGGGCAGGGTAGAGATGGGAACACTGAAGCTTTCTTT.

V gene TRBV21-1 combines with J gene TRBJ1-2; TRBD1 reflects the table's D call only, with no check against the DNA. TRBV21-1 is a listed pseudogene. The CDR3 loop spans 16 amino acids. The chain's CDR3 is CASPHLQGRRDYGYTF. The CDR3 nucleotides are TGTGCCAGCCCTCATCTCCAGGGGAGAAGGGACTATGGCTACACCTTC.

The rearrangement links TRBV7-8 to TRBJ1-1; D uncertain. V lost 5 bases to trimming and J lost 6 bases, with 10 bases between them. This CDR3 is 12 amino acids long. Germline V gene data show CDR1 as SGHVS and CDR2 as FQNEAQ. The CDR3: CASSLRIPEAFF. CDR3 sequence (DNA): TGTGCCAGCAGCCTCAGGATTCCTGAAGCTTTCTTT.

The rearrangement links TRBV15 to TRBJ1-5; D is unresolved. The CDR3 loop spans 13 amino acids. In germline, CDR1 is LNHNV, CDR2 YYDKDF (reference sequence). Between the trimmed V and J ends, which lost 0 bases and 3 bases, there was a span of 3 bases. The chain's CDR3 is CATSRDYNQPQHF. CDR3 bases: TGTGCCACCAGCAGAGACTACAATCAGCCCCAGCATTTT.

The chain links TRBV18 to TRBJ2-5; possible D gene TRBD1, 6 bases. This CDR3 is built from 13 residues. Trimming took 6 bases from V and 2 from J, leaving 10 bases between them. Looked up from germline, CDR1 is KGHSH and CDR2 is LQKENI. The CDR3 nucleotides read TGTGCCAGCTCGTACGACAGGCAAGAGACCCAGTACTTC. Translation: CASSYDRQETQYF.

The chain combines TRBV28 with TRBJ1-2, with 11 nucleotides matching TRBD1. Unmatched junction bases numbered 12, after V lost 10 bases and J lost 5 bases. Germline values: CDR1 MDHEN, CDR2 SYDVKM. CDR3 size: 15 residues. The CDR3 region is CAIARGQGERYGYTF. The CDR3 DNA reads TGTGCCATCGCAAGGGGACAGGGGGAAAGGTATGGCTACACCTTC.

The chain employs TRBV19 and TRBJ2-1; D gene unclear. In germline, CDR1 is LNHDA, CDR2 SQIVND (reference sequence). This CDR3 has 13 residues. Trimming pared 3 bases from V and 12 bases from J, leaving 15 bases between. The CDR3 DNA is TGTGCCAGTAGTATTAACACCCGCTTTGGGCAGTTCTTC. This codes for CASSINTRFGQFF.

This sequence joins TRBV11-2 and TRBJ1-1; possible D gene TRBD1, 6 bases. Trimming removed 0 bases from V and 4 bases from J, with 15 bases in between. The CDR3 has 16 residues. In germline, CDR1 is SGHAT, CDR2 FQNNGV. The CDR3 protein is CASSLDRGGLGTEAFF. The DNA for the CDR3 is TGTGCCAGCAGCTTAGATCGCGGGGGGCTAGGCACTGAAGCTTTCTTT. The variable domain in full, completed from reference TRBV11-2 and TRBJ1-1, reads EAGVAQSPRYKIIEKRQSVAFWCNPISGHATLYWYQQILGQGPKLLIQFQNNGVVDDSQLPKDRFSAERLKGVDSTLKIQPAKLEDSAVYLCASSLDRGGLGTEAFFGQGTRLTVV.

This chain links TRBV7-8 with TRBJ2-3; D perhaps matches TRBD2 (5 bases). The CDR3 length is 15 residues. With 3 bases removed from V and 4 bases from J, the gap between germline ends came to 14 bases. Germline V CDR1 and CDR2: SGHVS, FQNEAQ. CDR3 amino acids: CASSFLAGNADTQYF. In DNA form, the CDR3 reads TGTGCCAGCAGCTTCCTAGCTGGGAACGCAGATACGCAGTATTTT.

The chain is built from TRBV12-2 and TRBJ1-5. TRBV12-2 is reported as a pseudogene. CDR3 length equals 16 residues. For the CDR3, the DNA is TGTGCAAGTCGCTTTCCGGGGGACGGGAGCAATCAGCCCCAGCATTTT. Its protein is CASRFPGDGSNQPQHF.

This CDR3 is CASSAKIGGLTEAFF. The CDR3 DNA sequence: TGTGCCAGCAGCGCCAAGATTGGGGGCCTGACTGAAGCTTTCTTT. The chain is built from TRBV9 and TRBJ1-1; D may be TRBD1 (6 bases). V lost 3 bases and J lost 5, with 17 bases in between. The CDR3 extends over 15 amino acids. Germline CDR1 and CDR2: SGDLS and YYNGEE.

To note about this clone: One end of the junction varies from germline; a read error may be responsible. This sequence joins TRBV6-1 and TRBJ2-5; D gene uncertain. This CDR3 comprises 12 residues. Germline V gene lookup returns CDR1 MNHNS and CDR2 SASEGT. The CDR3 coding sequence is TGTGCCAGCAGCGAAGTCCGGGAGACCCAGTACTTC. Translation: CASSEVRETQYF.

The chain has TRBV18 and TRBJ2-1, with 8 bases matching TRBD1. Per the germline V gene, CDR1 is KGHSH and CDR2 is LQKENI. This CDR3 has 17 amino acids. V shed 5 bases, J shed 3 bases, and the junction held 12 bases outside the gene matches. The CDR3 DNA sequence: TGTGCCAGCTCAGCGACGACAGGGGTCAACAGCTACAATGAGCAGTTCTTC. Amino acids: CASSATTGVNSYNEQFF.

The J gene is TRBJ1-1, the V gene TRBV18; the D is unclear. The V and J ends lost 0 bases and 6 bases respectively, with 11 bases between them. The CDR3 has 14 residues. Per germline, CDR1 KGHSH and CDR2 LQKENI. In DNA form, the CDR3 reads TGTGCCAGCTCACCACCTAGTAACGTTCCTGAAGCTTTCTTT. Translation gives CASSPPSNVPEAFF. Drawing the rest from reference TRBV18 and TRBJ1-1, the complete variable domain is NAGVMQNPRHLVRRRGQEARLRCSPMKGHSHVYWYRQLPEEGLKFMVYLQKENIIDESGMPKERFSAEFPKEGPSILRIQQVVRGDSAAYFCASSPPSNVPEAFFGQGTRLTVV.

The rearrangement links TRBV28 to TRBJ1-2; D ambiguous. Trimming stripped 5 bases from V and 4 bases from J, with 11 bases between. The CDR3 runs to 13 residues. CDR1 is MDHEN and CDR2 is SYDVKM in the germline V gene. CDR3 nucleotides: TGTGCCAGCAGTAAAATGAGCACCTATGGCTACACCTTC. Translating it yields CASSKMSTYGYTF.

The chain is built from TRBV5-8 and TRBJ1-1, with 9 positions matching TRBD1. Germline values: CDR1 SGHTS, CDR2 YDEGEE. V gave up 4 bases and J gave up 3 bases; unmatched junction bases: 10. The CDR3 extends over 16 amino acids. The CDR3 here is CASSDGEDRGYTEAFF. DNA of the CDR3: TGTGCCAGCAGCGACGGGGAGGACAGGGGATACACTGAAGCTTTCTTT.

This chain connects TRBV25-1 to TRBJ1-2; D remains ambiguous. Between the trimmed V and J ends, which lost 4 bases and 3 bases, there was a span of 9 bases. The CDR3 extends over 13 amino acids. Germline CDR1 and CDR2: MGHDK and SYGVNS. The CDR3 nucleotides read TGTGCCAGCAGTGTCGACATTTACTATGGCTACACCTTC. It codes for CASSVDIYYGYTF.

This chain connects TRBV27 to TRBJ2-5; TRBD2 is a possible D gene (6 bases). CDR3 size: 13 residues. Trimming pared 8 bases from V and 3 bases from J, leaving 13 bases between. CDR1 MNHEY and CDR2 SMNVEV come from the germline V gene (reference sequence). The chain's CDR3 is CASWGVGKETQYF. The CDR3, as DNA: TGTGCCAGCTGGGGGGTGGGTAAAGAGACCCAGTACTTC.

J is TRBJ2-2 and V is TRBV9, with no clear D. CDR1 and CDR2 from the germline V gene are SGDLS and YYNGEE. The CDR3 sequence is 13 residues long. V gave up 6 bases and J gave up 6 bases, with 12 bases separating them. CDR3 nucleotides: TGTGCCAGCAACCCGGGTGAGGCCGGGGAGCTGTTTTTT. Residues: CASNPGEAGELFF.

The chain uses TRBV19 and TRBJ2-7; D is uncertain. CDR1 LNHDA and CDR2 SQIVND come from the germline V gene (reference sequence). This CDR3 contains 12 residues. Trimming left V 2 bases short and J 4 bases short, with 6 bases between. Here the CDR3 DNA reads TGTGCCAGTAGTATAAGAGATTACGAGCAGTACTTC. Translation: CASSIRDYEQYF.

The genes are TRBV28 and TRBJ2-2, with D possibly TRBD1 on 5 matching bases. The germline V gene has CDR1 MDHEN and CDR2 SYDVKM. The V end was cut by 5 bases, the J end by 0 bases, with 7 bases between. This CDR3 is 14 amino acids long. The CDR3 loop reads CASSRGSNTGELFF. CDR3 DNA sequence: TGTGCCAGCAGTAGGGGTTCGAACACCGGGGAGCTGTTTTTT.

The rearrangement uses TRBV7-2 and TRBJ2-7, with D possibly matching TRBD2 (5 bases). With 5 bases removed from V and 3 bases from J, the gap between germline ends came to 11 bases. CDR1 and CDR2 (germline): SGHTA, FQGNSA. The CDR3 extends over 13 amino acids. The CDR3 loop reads CASSATAGYEQYF. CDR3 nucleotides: TGTGCCAGCAGCGCTACGGCGGGCTACGAGCAGTACTTC.

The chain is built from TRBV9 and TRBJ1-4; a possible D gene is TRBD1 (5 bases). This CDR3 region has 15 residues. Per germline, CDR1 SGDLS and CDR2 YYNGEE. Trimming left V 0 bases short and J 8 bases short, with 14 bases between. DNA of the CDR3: TGTGCCAGCAGCGTAGGTCCGGGGGAGGGGGAAAAACTGTTTTTT. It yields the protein CASSVGPGEGEKLFF.

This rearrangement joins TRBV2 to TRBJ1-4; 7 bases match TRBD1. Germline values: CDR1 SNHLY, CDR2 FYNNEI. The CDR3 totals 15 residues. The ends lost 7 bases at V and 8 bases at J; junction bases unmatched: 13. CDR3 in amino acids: CASIRDSGFGEKLFF. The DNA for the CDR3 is TGTGCCAGCATACGGGACAGCGGATTTGGGGAAAAACTGTTTTTT. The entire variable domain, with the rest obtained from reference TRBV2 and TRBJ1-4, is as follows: EPEVTQTPSHQVTQMGQEVILRCVPISNHLYFYWYRQILGQKVEFLVSFYNNEISEKSEIFDDQFSVERPDGSNFTLKIRSTKLEDSAMYFCASIRDSGFGEKLFFGSGTQLSVL.

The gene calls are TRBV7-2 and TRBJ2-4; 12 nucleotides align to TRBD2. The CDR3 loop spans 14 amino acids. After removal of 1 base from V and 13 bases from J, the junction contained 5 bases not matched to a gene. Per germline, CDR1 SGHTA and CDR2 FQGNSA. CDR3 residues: CASSLELAGGPQYF. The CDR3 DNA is TGTGCCAGCAGCTTAGAACTAGCGGGGGGTCCACAGTACTTC.

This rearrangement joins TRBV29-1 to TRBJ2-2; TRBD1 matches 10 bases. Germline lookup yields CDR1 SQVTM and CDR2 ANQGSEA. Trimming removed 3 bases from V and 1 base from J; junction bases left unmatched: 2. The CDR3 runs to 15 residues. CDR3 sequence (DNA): TGCAGCGTTGACGGACAGGGGGGGAACACCGGGGAGCTGTTTTTT. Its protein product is CSVDGQGGNTGELFF.

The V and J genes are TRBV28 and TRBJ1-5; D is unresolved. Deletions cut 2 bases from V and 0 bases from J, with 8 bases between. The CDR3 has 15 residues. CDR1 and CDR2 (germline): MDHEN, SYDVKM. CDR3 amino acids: CASSLVRGSNQPQHF. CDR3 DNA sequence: TGTGCCAGCAGTTTAGTCCGGGGTAGCAATCAGCCCCAGCATTTT.

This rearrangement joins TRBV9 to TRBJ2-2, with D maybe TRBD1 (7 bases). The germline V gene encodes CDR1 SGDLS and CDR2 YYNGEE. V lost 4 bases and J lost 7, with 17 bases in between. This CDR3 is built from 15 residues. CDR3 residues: CASSPTGGDSGELFF. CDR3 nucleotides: TGTGCCAGCAGCCCTACCGGAGGGGACAGCGGGGAGCTGTTTTTT.

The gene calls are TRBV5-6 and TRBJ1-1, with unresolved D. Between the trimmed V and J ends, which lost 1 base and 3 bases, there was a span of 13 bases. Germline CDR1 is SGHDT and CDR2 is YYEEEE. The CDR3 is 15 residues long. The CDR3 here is CASSLSTFSYTEAFF. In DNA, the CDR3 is TGTGCCAGCAGCTTGAGTACTTTCTCATACACTGAAGCTTTCTTT.